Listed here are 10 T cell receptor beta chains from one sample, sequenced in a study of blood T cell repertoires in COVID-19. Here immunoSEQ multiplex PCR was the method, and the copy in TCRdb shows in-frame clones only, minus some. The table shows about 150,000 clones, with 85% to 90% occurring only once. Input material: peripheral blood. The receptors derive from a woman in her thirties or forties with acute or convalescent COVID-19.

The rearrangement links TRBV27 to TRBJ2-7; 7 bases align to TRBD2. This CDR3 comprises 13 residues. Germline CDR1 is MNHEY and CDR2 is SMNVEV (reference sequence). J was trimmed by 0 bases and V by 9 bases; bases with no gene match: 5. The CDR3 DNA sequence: TGTGCCAGTCGGGGGGAAAGCTCCTACGAGCAGTACTTC. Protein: CASRGESSYEQYF.

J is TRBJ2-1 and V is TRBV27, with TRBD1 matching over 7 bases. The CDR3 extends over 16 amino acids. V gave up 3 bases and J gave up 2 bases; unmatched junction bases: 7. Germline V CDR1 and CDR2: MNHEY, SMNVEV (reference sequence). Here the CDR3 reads CASSFHTGVTYNEQFF. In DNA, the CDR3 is TGTGCCAGCAGTTTCCATACAGGGGTCACCTACAATGAGCAGTTCTTC.

The CDR3, as DNA: TGTGCCAGCAGCTTGTTCAGCGGCTCTGGAAACACCATATATTTT. This sequence encodes CASSLFSGSGNTIYF. The chain links TRBV7-9 to TRBJ1-3; no definite D call. Trimming took off 3 bases at V and 0 bases at J, with 9 bases between the two ends. CDR1 SEHNR and CDR2 FQNEAQ come from the germline V gene (reference sequence). This CDR3 is built from 15 residues.

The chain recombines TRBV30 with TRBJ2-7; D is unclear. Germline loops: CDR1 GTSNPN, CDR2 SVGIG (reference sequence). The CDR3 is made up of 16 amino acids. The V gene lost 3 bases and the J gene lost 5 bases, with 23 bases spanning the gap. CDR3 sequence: CAWSFTWARTAHEQYF. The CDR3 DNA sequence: TGTGCCTGGAGCTTTACGTGGGCAAGAACGGCACACGAGCAGTACTTC.

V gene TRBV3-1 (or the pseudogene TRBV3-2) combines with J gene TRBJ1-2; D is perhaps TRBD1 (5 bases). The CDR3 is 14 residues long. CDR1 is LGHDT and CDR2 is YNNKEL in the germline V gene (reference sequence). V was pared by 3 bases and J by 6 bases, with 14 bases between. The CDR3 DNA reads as TGTGCCAGCAGCCATAGAAACAGGAGGGATGGCTACACCTTC. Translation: CASSHRNRRDGYTF.

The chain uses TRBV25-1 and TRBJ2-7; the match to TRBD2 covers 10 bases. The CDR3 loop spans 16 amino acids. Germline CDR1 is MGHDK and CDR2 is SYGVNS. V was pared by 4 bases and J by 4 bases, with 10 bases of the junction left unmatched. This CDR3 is CASSGLAGPPEYEQYF. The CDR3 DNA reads TGTGCCAGCAGTGGACTAGCGGGTCCTCCGGAGTACGAGCAGTACTTC.

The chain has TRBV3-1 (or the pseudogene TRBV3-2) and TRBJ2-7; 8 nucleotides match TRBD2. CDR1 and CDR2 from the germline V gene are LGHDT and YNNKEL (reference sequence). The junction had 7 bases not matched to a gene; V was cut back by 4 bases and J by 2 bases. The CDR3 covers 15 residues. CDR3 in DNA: TGTGCCAGCAGCCGCAGACTAGCGAAGGCCTACGAGCAGTACTTC. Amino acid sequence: CASSRRLAKAYEQYF.

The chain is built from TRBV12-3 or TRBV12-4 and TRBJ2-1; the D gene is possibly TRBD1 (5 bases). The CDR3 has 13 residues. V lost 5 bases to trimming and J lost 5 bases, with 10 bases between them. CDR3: CASSVRVNNEQFF. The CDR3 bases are TGTGCCAGCAGTGTCAGGGTGAACAATGAGCAGTTCTTC.

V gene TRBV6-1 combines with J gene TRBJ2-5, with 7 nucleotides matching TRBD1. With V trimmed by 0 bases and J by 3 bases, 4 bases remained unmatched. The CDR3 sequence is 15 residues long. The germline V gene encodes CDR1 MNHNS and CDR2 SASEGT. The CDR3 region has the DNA TGTGCCAGCAGTGAAGCTGACAGGGATAAAGAGACCCAGTACTTC. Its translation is CASSEADRDKETQYF.

CDR3: CASSVPSGRSGTDTQYF. In nucleotides, the CDR3 is TGTGCCAGCAGCGTACCTAGCGGGAGATCTGGTACAGATACGCAGTATTTT. This rearrangement joins TRBV9 to TRBJ2-3; 10 nucleotides agree with TRBD2. With V trimmed by 1 base and J by 3 bases, 8 bases remained unmatched. CDR1 is SGDLS, CDR2 YYNGEE, per germline. The CDR3 contains 17 residues.